The present T cell receptor beta chain was sequenced within a study of OX40 agonist ivuxolimab in advanced cancers. On the study more broadly: Of mixed ages from about 20 to 80 and averaging 60 years, the group was more than 65% male.

Blood draws occurred at baseline, cycle 4 day 1, and cycle 7 day 1. This table comes from immunoSEQ multiplex PCR, and its TCRdb copy is limited to in-frame clones, with some not included. The sample holds 55,000 to 65,000 clones, around 85% seen once. V shed 5 bases and J 9 bases; nucleotides not matched to a gene: 17. Germline V CDR1 and CDR2: SNHLY, FYNNEI. The CDR3 runs to 16 residues. The receptor's source is an adult with an advanced solid tumor such as melanoma, head and neck, liver or kidney cancer. Sample: CD4+ or CD8+ T cells sorted from blood, taken in a trial of the OX40 agonist ivuxolimab. The chain carries TRBV2 and TRBJ1-2, with 8 positions matching TRBD1. The CDR3 loop reads CASSPSGQGGIYSYTF. In nucleotides, the CDR3 is TGTGCCAGCAGTCCTTCAGGACAGGGAGGGATTTATAGCTACACCTTC.